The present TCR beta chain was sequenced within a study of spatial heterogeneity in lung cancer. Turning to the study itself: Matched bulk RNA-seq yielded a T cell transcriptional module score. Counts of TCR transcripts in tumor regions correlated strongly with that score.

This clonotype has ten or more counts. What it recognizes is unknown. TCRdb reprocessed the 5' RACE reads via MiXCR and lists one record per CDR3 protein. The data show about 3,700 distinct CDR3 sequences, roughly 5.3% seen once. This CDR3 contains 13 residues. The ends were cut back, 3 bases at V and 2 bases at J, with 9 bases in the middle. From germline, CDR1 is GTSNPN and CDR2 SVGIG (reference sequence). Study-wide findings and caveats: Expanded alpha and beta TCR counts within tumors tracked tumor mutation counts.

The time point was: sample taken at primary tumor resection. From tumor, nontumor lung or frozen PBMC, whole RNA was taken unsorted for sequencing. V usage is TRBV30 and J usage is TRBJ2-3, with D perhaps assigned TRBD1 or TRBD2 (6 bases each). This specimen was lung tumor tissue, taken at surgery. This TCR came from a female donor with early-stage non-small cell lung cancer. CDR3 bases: TGTGCCTGGAGGTGGGGGGCCACAGATACGCAGTATTTT. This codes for CAWRWGATDTQYF.